This T cell receptor beta chain was sequenced during a study of T cells in Graves' hyperthyroidism and ophthalmopathy (dated by TCRdb to between 2018 and 2020). With regard to the full study: Peripheral blood was sampled at the time of initial diagnosis, prior to any treatment. To identify distinguishing TCR V-J signatures, a discovery cohort of about 100 patients was used, comprising approximately 40 with Graves' ophthalmopathy and under 60 with stable Graves' hyperthyroidism. Prospective prediction of ophthalmopathy was tested in an independent validation cohort of approximately 19 hyperthyroidism patients and some 17 patients who later progressed to ophthalmopathy. The 80 to 100 discovery patients were randomly divided into training and test sets at a 7:3 ratio. In six Graves' hyperthyroidism patients, the study also compared T-cell repertoires from thyroid tissue with T-cell repertoires from blood. After sampling, hyperthyroidism patients received methimazole starting at 30 mg daily, and ophthalmopathy patients received high-dose intravenous methylprednisolone. According to the paper, TCR Vbeta CDR3 sequencing was carried out on 120 to 150 peripheral blood samples, which came from 40 to 45 ophthalmopathy, around 74 hyperthyroidism and roughly 17 progressor patients. Study-wide conclusions, independent of this receptor: In validation, the model predicted progression to ophthalmopathy with approximately 69% sensitivity and approximately 74% specificity, a median of about 6 months before onset. A model built on a 13 V-J signature distinguished ophthalmopathy from stable hyperthyroidism, reaching roughly 88% sensitivity and approximately 81% specificity in cross-validation and 80%/75% in testing. Most expanded thyroid clonotypes (frequency above 0.001) were also detected in blood, a finding suggesting that blood repertoires may reflect thyroid immune responses. No statistical method was used to set the sample size in advance, and investigators knew the group allocation.

The table lists this clonotype with a few counts. It lacks a known antigen. Per-base qualities were not stored, and no clone one base away is much larger. The CDR3 contains 17 residues, cysteine and phenylalanine counted. The only DNA kept is the CDR3, 51 bases in frame from the first base. Reading the germline V gene gives CDR1 MNHEY and CDR2 SVGAGI. Germline trimming: 2 bases from V, 5 bases from J; junction bases outside gene matches: 9. A patient counted as having stable Graves' hyperthyroidism if no progression to ophthalmopathy occurred over 18 months of follow-up. Hyperthyroidism patients were newly diagnosed, had a disease duration of under 2 months, and were aged 18 to 65 years. Exclusion was applied to patients with uncontrolled infections, other autoimmune diseases, pregnancy or lactation. Diagnoses were based on clinical symptoms, serum thyroxine and TRAb, thyroid ultrasound and orbital computed tomography. PBMCs were separated from approximately 10 ml of fresh peripheral blood using Ficoll-Paque density gradient centrifugation. Total RNA was extracted with Trizol reagent, and quality was checked on an Agilent 2100 Bioanalyzer.

Amplification of TCR beta CDR3 regions was carried out from RNA transcripts. The TCR CDR3 was subjected to a first round of RT-PCR using the HTBI primer set and the Qiagen OneStep RT-PCR kit. Libraries were constructed in a second round of multiplex PCR, after which size selection and purification were carried out. Libraries were sequenced paired-end with 100 bp reads on an Illumina HiSeq2000. The original methods were these. SOAPnuke was used to process the raw data, removing reads that contained adapters or uncalled bases, had a mean Phred below 15, or lacked an exact match to the constant primer or identifier. COPE v1.2.5 was used to merge high-quality paired reads, and clonotypes were defined as unique nucleotide sequences. MiTCR v1.1 was used to align clonotypes to the IMGT TRBV, TRBD and TRBJ reference segments. The analysis was restricted to V-J combinations with a frequency above 0.0001, which together covered roughly 99% of the repertoires. The TCS score was defined as F50 (clonal expansion) divided by E x V (chaos), with BLOSUM62-based TCRdist calculated between CDR3 peptides within each V-J. Welch's t-statistics and random forest reduced around 550 V-J features to 10 to 15, which were used in a naive Bayes classifier (R e1071). The public reads were reprocessed in TCRdb via fastp at Q25 and MiXCR, keeping in-frame beta chains. Rows are unified per CDR3 protein, each entry keeping the most common DNA and genes. What appears here as the V and J calls and clone size reflects TCRdb's work, not the paper's. The sample table contains roughly 740,000 distinct CDR3 sequences; only one count was recorded for around 15% of them. Around 7.7% of the sample lies in the top ten.

The TCR was taken from a man younger than 30 with Graves' hyperthyroidism. What was sequenced was blood. The chain uses TRBV6-5 and TRBJ2-3, with TRBD2 identical over 11 junction bases. The sequenced DNA: TGTGCCAGCAGTTACCGGATACTAGCGGGAGTGGAAGATACGCAGTATTTT. This gives the protein CASSYRILAGVEDTQYF.